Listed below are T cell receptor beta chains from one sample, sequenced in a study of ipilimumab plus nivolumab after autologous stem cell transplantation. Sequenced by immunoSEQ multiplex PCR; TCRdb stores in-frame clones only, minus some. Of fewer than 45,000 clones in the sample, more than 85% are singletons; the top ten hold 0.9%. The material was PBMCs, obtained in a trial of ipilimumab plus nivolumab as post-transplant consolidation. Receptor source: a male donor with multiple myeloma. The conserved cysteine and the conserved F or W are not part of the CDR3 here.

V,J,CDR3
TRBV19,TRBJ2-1,ASSSRTSGRANEQF
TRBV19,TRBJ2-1,ASTSIGTSGRAFNEQF
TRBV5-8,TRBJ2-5,ASSRGQGGYQETQY
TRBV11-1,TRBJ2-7,ASSGRTSPSIYEQY
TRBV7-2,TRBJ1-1,ASTRDTNTEAF
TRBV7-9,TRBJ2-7,ASSVDGRPYEQY
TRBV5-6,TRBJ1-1,ASSFLGQGAREAF
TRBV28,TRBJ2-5,ASSLGLAGTETQY
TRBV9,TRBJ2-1,ASSAIAGRSNEQF
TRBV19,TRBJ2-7,ASSIRTGYGEQY
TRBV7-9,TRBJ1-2,ASSSPGGPSPNYGYT
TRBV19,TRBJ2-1,ASQTGSNEQF
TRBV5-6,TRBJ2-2,ASSPPGQLPGELF
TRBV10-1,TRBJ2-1,ASSEFETGEGNEQF
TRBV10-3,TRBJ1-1,AISDRVVNTEAF
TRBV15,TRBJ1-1,ATSRYPVRGRGDTEAF
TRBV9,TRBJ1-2,ASSVVADSNYGYT
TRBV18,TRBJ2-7,ASSTRRDGKYEQY
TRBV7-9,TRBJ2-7,ASSAGTSGTYEQY
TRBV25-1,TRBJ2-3,ASSDRQGVNTDTQY
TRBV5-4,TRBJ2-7,ASSSQGPPYEQY
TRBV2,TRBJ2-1,ASRLTSVTYNEQF
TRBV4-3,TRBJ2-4,ASSQPGTGGNIQY
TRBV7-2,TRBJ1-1,ASSLGVDRAEAF
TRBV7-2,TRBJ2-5,TSSPIRGVQETQY
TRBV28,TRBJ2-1,ASSLIPNEQF
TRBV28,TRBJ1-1,ASSFRQGPPRGAF
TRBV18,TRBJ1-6,ASSPDRSDNSPLH
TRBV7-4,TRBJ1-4,ASSHLDRDEKLF
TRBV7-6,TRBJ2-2,ASSLARTGELF
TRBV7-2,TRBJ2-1,ASSFSWGADEQF
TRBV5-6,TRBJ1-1,ASSFMGGDPEAF
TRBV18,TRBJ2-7,ASSPPDWASGSSYEQY
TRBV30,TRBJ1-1,AWSLFSGVNTEAF
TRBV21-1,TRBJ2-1,ASSKTTGSEF
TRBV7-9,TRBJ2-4,ASSFSWLNKNIQY